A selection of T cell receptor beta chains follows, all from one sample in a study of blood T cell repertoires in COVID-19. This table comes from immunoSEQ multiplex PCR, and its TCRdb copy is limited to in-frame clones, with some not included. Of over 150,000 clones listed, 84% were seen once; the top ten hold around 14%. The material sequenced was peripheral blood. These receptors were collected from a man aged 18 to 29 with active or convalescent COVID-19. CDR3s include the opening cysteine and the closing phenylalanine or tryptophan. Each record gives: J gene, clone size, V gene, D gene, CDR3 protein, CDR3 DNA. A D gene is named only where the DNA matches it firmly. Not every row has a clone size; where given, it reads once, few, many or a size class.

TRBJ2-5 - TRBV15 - CATSWGPGETQYF TGTGCCACCAGTTGGGGCCCTGGTGAGACCCAGTACTTC
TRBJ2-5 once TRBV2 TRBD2 CASSEEAGGSQYF TGTGCCAGCAGTGAAGAGGCGGGGGGGTCCCAGTACTTC
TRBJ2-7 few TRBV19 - CASSGGMIDEQYF TGTGCCAGTTCAGGCGGGATGATCGACGAGCAGTACTTC
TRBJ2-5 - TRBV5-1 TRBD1 CASSLNQGAQETQYF TGCGCCAGCAGCTTGAATCAGGGGGCTCAAGAGACCCAGTACTTC
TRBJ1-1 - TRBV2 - CASNIQGGGTEAFF TGTGCCAGCAACATACAGGGTGGGGGAACTGAAGCTTTCTTT
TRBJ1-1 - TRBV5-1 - CASSLGQLVTEAFF TGCGCCAGCAGCTTGGGACAACTAGTTACTGAAGCTTTCTTT
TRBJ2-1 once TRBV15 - CATSRDRYYNEQFF TGTGCCACCAGCAGAGATCGGTACTACAATGAGCAGTTCTTC
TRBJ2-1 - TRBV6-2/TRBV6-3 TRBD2 CASSYWGLAGNEQFF TGTGCCAGCAGTTACTGGGGACTAGCGGGCAATGAGCAGTTCTTC
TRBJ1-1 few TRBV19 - CASSIQGFHTEAFF TGTGCCAGTAGTATCCAGGGGTTTCACACTGAAGCTTTCTTT
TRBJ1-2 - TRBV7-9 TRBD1 CASSSGQGFWTGGYTF TGTGCCAGCAGCTCGGGACAGGGTTTTTGGACAGGGGGCTACACCTTC
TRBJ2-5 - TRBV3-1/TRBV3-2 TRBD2 CASSPGLAEQETQYF TGTGCCAGCAGCCCAGGACTAGCGGAGCAAGAGACCCAGTACTTC
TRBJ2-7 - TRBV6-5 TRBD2 CASMPSGGNEQYF TGTGCCAGCATGCCTAGCGGGGGTAACGAGCAGTACTTC
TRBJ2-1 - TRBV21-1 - CASSAYKGVLGGGFF TGTGCCAGCAGCGCCTATAAGGGAGTGTTAGGGGGCGGGTTCTTC
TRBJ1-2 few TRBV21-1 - CASSKDRGGGNYGYTF TGTGCCAGCAGCAAAGATAGAGGGGGCGGAAACTATGGCTACACCTTC
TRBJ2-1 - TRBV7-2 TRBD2 CASSPLLAGARNEQFF TGTGCCAGCAGCCCTCTACTAGCGGGAGCGCGGAATGAGCAGTTCTTC
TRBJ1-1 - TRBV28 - CASCRGGRNTEAFF TGTGCCAGTTGCAGGGGCGGAAGGAACACTGAAGCTTTCTTT
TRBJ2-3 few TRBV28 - CASSLSSARTDTQYF TGTGCCAGCTCACTCTCTAGCGCCCGCACAGATACGCAGTATTTT
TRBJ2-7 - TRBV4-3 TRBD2 CASSQEWREGREQYF TGCGCCAGCAGCCAAGAGTGGCGGGAGGGCCGCGAGCAGTACTTC
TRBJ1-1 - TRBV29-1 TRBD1 CSVGAGGGGTEAFF TGCAGCGTTGGGGCAGGGGGCGGTGGCACTGAAGCTTTCTTT
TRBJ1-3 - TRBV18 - CASSHRELGNTIYF TGTGCCAGCTCGCACCGGGAACTCGGAAACACCATATATTTT